The T cell receptor beta chain described here comes from a study of CD8 T cells in Susac syndrome (dated by TCRdb to between 2018 and 2021). With respect to the entire study: Of the Susac syndrome patients who were sequenced, under ten were in clinical remission while six had clinically active disease. At blood withdrawal, Susac syndrome patients were therapy-naive, treated with corticosteroids (with IVIg additionally given to some), or treated with IVIg alone. The study used repertoire sequencing to test whether antigen drove CD8+ T cell activation and differentiation in Susac syndrome.

Peripheral blood CD8+ and CD4+ T cells from healthy donors, Susac syndrome patients and multiple sclerosis patients were profiled using high-throughput TCR beta sequencing. Recently defined diagnostic criteria for definite or probable disease were met by the Susac syndrome patients. Bulk CD8+ and CD4+ T cells were purified by magnetic negative isolation, whereas CD8+ TEMRA cells were enriched by FACS. Blood was collected in EDTA tubes and processed within 24 hours, with PBMCs isolated through density gradient centrifugation. PBMCs intended for TCR sequencing were cryopreserved in liquid nitrogen and were subsequently thawed in a 37 degrees C water bath. A purity of at least 90% was achieved for sorted or isolated CD4+, CD8+ and CD8+ TEMRA cells. Looking up the germline V gene yields CDR1 MDHEN and CDR2 SYDVKM. The CDR3 contains 16 residues, cysteine and phenylalanine counted. Left in the record is the CDR3 DNA by itself, 48 bases read in frame from the first base. V trim: 3 bases; J trim: 2 bases; unmatched bases: 5.

As concerns this clonotype: It lacks a known antigen. Base qualities are not provided; no much larger clone lies one nucleotide away.

RNA was extracted with the RNeasy kit and roughly 0.5 to 1 ug was reverse transcribed using random hexamers. The immunoSEQ multiplex PCR assay, which covers 54 Vbeta and 13 Jbeta segments, was used to amplify TCR beta CDR3 regions. Bias from PCR amplification was corrected by using a synthetic template baseline for primer optimization and for computational correction. Turning to the authors' computational methods: Reads were annotated to V, D and J genes per IMGT and analyzed with immunoSEQ Analyzer, keeping only productive sequences. Clonality was computed as one minus Shannon entropy normalized by log2 of the number of productive unique sequences. Public and private clones were assessed among the 100 most prevalent clones of each patient and control. Susac-specific clones were defined as absent from healthy and MS cohorts, 800 to 1,200 published viral clones and other ImmuneACCESS disease sequences. The public reads were reanalyzed by TCRdb: fastp trimming at Q25, MiXCR alignment, in-frame beta chains only. Rows are combined by CDR3 protein, so each entry shows the most common genes and DNA. The V and J calls here are based on TCRdb, not the publication. This sample is represented by 180,000 or so distinct CDR3 sequences; 85% to 95% of them were singletons. 0.085% to 0.1% of the sample comes from the top ten.

The paper as a whole reports these results and caveats: The study acknowledged that relatively few individuals were included in the TCR sequencing and HLA analysis. The CD4+ T cell repertoire of patients with Susac syndrome showed no detectable clonal expansion.

The sequence was collected from a human donor with Susac syndrome. Source material: CD4+ T cells from PBMCs. Here the chain combines TRBV28 and TRBJ2-5, with TRBD2 matching 11 junction bases. The base sequence is TGTGCCAGCAGTTTCCGAGGGACTAGCGGTCAAGAGACCCAGTACTTC. This is translated as CASSFRGTSGQETQYF. With the portions outside the CDR3 filled from the reference TRBV28 and TRBJ2-5 genes, the complete variable region becomes DVKVTQSSRYLVKRTGEKVFLECVQDMDHENMFWYRQDPGLGLRLIYFSYDVKMKEKGDIPEGYSVSREKKERFSLILESASTNQTSMYLCASSFRGTSGQETQYFGPGTRLLVL.